This TCR beta chain is from a study of blood T cell repertoires in COVID-19. Study context: From T cells, B-cell-depleted T cells, or PBMCs came the material, which was cDNA or gDNA.

In the source study's methods: Reference gene primer amplification yielded estimated nucleated cell counts. Some clones are missing from TCRdb's copy, which holds only in-frame ones; the method was immunoSEQ multiplex PCR. That table supplies the V and J calls and clone size; D and trimming were determined from the DNA. The sample comprises some 450,000 clones, around 88% of which are singletons, and roughly 12% rests with the top ten. Per the germline V gene, CDR1 is SNHLY and CDR2 is FYNNEI. This CDR3 is 12 amino acids long. V shed 7 bases and J shed 5 bases, with 12 bases lying between them. Followed over time, Seattle patients had been enrolled while infection was active.

Sequenced sample: peripheral blood. The receptor comes from a woman aged 50 to 65 with COVID-19, enrolled during active disease. The chain joins TRBV2 to TRBJ2-7; weak D call: TRBD2 (5 bases). The CDR3 DNA sequence: TGTGCCAGCATGGGAGAAGGGAACGAGCAGTACTTC. It specifies CASMGEGNEQYF. The full variable domain, completed using reference TRBV2 and TRBJ2-7, is EPEVTQTPSHQVTQMGQEVILRCVPISNHLYFYWYRQILGQKVEFLVSFYNNEISEKSEIFDDQFSVERPDGSNFTLKIRSTKLEDSAMYFCASMGEGNEQYFGPGTRLTVT.